This T cell receptor beta chain was obtained from a study of T cell clonality in common variable immunodeficiency (dated by TCRdb to the mid-2010s). What the work shows at the level of the full study, not this receptor alone: TCRbeta clonality was higher in CVID subjects than in healthy controls (t-test p = 0.018), and the increase was most characteristic of about a third of subjects. Although equal DNA input was used, an average of roughly 89,000 unique sequences per sample was obtained for controls, compared with roughly 33,000 for CVID samples. Fewer TCRbeta clones were shared among CVID subjects than among healthy controls (p < 0.0001). The authors noted that sequencing repertoires of T cell subpopulations would be needed to clarify what caused the increased clonality in CVID. Fewer deletions and N-nucleotide insertions were reportedly observed in CVID TCRbeta sequences, and highly modified clones with 13 or more V deletions were reportedly absent from CVID TCRbeta sequences. Correlations between repertoire features and clinical complications were limited by patient heterogeneity within the CVID cohort.

The CDR3 holds 17 amino acids from the cysteine to the phenylalanine. Only the CDR3 bases that were read are kept: 42 of them, in frame from base 1. The V end gives up 0 bases and the J end 4 bases, leaving 10 bases in the junction not matched to a gene. Taken from the germline V gene (reference sequence), the CDR1 and CDR2 loops are DFQATT and SNEGSKA. For sequencing input, CVID and control samples contributed equivalent amounts of genomic DNA. For every sample, a 60 bp segment covering the rearranged TCRbeta CDR3 region was amplified and then sequenced. The immunoSEQ assay, a bias-corrected multiplex PCR combined with high-throughput sequencing, was used to amplify TCRbeta. In the paper's pipeline: Each unique nucleotide sequence was treated as a clone and annotated with V, D and J genes, copy number and frequency. Sequences were labeled productive if in frame, and non-productive if out of frame or containing stop codons. As previously described, clonality was computed from Shannon's entropy. Mean CDR3 Kyte-Doolittle hydropathy was derived from the predicted amino acid sequences of productive clones. Scaled V gene usage was hierarchically clustered using Manhattan distance and complete linkage with the R hclust function. Clone sharing by CDR3 amino acid sequence was assessed by resampling 12 repertoires per group over 100 rounds. The repertoires were screened for approximately 63 published EBV-specific TCRbeta sequences and approximately 230 published CMV-specific TCRbeta sequences. Analysis left out two CVID samples that produced under 10,000 sequences, so fewer than 50 CVID repertoires remained. What TCRdb holds here is the immuneACCESS table cut down to in-frame rearrangements. Part of the clones is not present; checked against another copy, under half of the missing clones reflect an unresolved V gene, and the others are unexplained. V, J and clone size derive from that table, while D and trimming were established from the DNA sequence. This sample shows some 38,000 clones, and none of them turns up only once. The ten biggest clones cover 2.5% to 3% of the sample.

Both CVID patients and healthy controls were predominantly of Caucasian heritage. From each donor, about 4.5 to 9 ml of heparinized peripheral whole blood was collected. TCRbeta CDR3 repertoires were sequenced from genomic DNA of adults with common variable immune deficiency (CVID) and healthy adult controls. The control group comprised 22 healthy adult volunteers, some 12 female and 10 male, aged roughly 23 to 66 years with a mean age of around 32. Diluted blood was density-centrifuged over Hypaque 1077 or Ficoll-Paque to isolate peripheral blood mononuclear cells. Genomic DNA was obtained from unsorted mononuclear cells through either Qiagen column purification or a centrifugation-based method. This clone was detected ten times or more. Its recognized antigen is unknown. From the germline J gene comes the end of the CDR3, since the read stops 3 residues before it.

The sequence joins TRBV20-1 to TRBJ2-1; 9 bases in the junction line up with TRBD2. The source material was peripheral blood mononuclear cells. The receptor was isolated from a person aged 18 to 70 in good health. The sequenced CDR3 bases are TGCAGTGCTAGAGAGGGCGGGAGGGGGAAGAGGTACAATGAG. Its protein reads: CSAREGGRGKRYNE. The entire CDR3 protein is CSAREGGRGKRYNEQFF.